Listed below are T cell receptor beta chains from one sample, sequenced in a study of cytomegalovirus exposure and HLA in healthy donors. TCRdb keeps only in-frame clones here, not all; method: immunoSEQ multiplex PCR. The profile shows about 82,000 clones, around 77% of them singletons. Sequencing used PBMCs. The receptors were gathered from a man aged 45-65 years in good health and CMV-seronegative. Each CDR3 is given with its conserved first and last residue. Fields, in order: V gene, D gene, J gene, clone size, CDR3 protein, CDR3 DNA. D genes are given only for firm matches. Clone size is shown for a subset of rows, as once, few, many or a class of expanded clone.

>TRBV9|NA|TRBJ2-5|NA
CASSVQGGRETQYF
TGTGCCAGCAGCGTTCAGGGGGGCCGAGAGACCCAGTACTTC
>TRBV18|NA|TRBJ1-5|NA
CASSSVNNRDQPQHF
TGTGCCAGCTCCTCTGTTAACAACCGGGATCAGCCCCAGCATTTT
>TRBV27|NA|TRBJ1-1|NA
CASSGWGKRNSEAFF
TGTGCCAGCAGTGGGTGGGGCAAAAGGAACAGTGAAGCTTTCTTT
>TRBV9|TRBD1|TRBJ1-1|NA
CASSGDPRQGMNTEAFF
TGTGCCAGCAGCGGAGACCCAAGACAGGGGATGAACACTGAAGCTTTCTTT
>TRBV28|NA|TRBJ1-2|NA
CASSKEGGLALGYTF
TGTGCCAGCAGTAAGGAGGGAGGGTTGGCGTTAGGCTACACCTTC
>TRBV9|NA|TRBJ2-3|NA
CASSIGAGSTDTQYF
TGTGCCAGCAGCATCGGCGCAGGCAGCACAGATACGCAGTATTTT
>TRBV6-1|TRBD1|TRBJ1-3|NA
CASSVTRGPGNTIYF
TGTGCCAGCAGCGTCACCAGGGGGCCTGGAAACACCATATATTTT
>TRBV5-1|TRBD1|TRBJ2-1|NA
CASSRRQGLGEQFF
TGCGCCAGCAGCAGGAGACAGGGGCTTGGTGAGCAGTTCTTC
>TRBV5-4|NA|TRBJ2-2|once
CASSLEPANTGELFF
TGTGCCAGCAGCTTGGAACCAGCGAACACCGGGGAGCTGTTTTTT
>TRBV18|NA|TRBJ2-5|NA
CASSPPGEETQYF
TGTGCCAGCTCACCACCGGGAGAGGAGACCCAGTACTTC
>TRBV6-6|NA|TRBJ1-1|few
CASSGTNTEAFF
TGTGCCAGCAGCGGTACGAACACTGAAGCTTTCTTT
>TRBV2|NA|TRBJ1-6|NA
CASSVGRGGNSPLHF
TGTGCCAGCAGTGTGGGCCGGGGAGGGAATTCACCCCTCCACTTT
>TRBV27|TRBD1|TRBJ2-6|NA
CASSFRDREGSGANVLTF
TGTGCCAGCAGTTTCCGGGACAGGGAAGGCTCTGGGGCCAACGTCCTGACTTTC